This T cell receptor beta chain was captured by sequencing in a study of chemoradiotherapy in HPV16-positive cancers. Study-wide points: Better recurrence-free survival went with HPV-responsive T-cell expansion in HPV16-positive patients. Non-HPV-specific T cells did not expand in tumors during treatment, whereas candidate HPV-specific clones and E7-related motifs did.

Repertoires were generated with immunoSEQ multiplex PCR, while TCRdb's copy carries only in-frame clones and drops some. The sample carries approximately 38,000 clones, roughly 77% recorded once. Note on this clone: Its antigen is not known.

Repeated repertoire sampling spanned the course of chemoradiotherapy. The CDR3 sequence is 13 residues long. Between the trimmed V and J ends, which lost 4 bases and 2 bases, there was a span of 9 bases. CDR1 and CDR2 (germline): MNHNS, SASEGT. The chain links TRBV6-1 to TRBJ2-7; TRBD2 is a possible D gene (5 bases). Sequenced material: blood, taken from a patient who underwent chemoradiotherapy. The sequence was obtained from a human donor with HPV-associated anogenital cancer. The CDR3 here is CASSVEGTYEQYF. The CDR3 region has the DNA TGTGCCAGCAGTGTTGAGGGAACCTACGAGCAGTACTTC.